The rows below give T cell receptor beta chains drawn from one sample of a study of cytomegalovirus exposure and HLA in healthy donors. TCRdb's table, derived via immunoSEQ multiplex PCR, lists solely in-frame clones and lacks some. The data hold 220,000 or so clones, with approximately 78% observed a single time. The specimen sequenced was PBMCs. These receptors came from a woman in her 40s in good health and CMV-seronegative. CDR3s include the opening cysteine and the closing phenylalanine or tryptophan. A D gene is named only where the DNA matches it firmly. Some rows mark clone size as missing; the rest say once, few, many or name a class of expanded clone.

j_gene: TRBJ2-7; abundance: .; v_gene: TRBV5-6; d_gene: .; CDR3aa: CASSLAEDSDDYEQYF; CDR3nt: TGTGCCAGCAGCTTGGCCGAAGACAGTGATGACTACGAGCAGTACTTC
j_gene: TRBJ1-1; abundance: .; v_gene: TRBV19; d_gene: .; CDR3aa: CASSPGQLNTEAFF; CDR3nt: TGTGCCAGTAGTCCCGGACAGCTGAACACTGAAGCTTTCTTT
j_gene: TRBJ1-2; abundance: .; v_gene: TRBV21-1; d_gene: .; CDR3aa: CASPPSGQGSGYTF; CDR3nt: TGTGCCAGCCCCCCTTCAGGCCAGGGAAGTGGCTACACCTTC
j_gene: TRBJ2-3; abundance: .; v_gene: TRBV19; d_gene: TRBD2; CDR3aa: CASSRLAGMDTQYF; CDR3nt: TGTGCCAGTAGTAGGCTAGCGGGGATGGATACGCAGTATTTT
j_gene: TRBJ2-7; abundance: .; v_gene: TRBV28; d_gene: .; CDR3aa: CASGTTYEQYF; CDR3nt: TGTGCCAGCGGTACAACCTACGAGCAGTACTTC
j_gene: TRBJ2-3; abundance: .; v_gene: TRBV10-2; d_gene: TRBD2; CDR3aa: CASSVPPSGSTDTQYF; CDR3nt: TGCGCCAGCAGTGTTCCCCCTAGCGGGAGTACCGATACGCAGTATTTT
j_gene: TRBJ2-1; abundance: .; v_gene: TRBV30; d_gene: TRBD2; CDR3aa: CAWRAGGNEQFF; CDR3nt: TGTGCCTGGAGGGCGGGAGGCAATGAGCAGTTCTTC
j_gene: TRBJ2-1; abundance: .; v_gene: TRBV14; d_gene: TRBD2; CDR3aa: CASSRGLAGGNEQFF; CDR3nt: TGTGCCAGCAGCCGGGGACTAGCGGGAGGCAATGAGCAGTTCTTC
j_gene: TRBJ2-1; abundance: .; v_gene: TRBV7-2; d_gene: TRBD2; CDR3aa: CASSFGPPGLAGVNEQFF; CDR3nt: TGTGCCAGCAGCTTTGGCCCACCGGGACTAGCGGGAGTTAATGAGCAGTTCTTC
j_gene: TRBJ2-7; abundance: .; v_gene: TRBV10-3; d_gene: TRBD1; CDR3aa: CAISQQGIISYEQYF; CDR3nt: TGTGCCATCAGTCAACAGGGGATTATTTCCTACGAGCAGTACTTC
j_gene: TRBJ2-3; abundance: .; v_gene: TRBV30; d_gene: TRBD2; CDR3aa: CAWGGGRITQYF; CDR3nt: TGTGCCTGGGGCGGGGGGCGGATAACGCAGTATTTT
j_gene: TRBJ1-1; abundance: few; v_gene: TRBV9; d_gene: .; CDR3aa: CASSTGTLNTEAFF; CDR3nt: TGTGCCAGCAGCACAGGGACATTGAACACTGAAGCTTTCTTT
j_gene: TRBJ1-6; abundance: .; v_gene: TRBV5-1; d_gene: TRBD1; CDR3aa: CASQTGGHSYNSPLHF; CDR3nt: TGCGCCAGCCAGACAGGGGGCCATTCCTATAATTCACCCCTCCACTTT
j_gene: TRBJ2-5; abundance: .; v_gene: TRBV6-5; d_gene: .; CDR3aa: CASSYSRGPQETQYF; CDR3nt: TGTGCCAGCAGTTACTCGCGGGGTCCCCAAGAGACCCAGTACTTC
j_gene: TRBJ2-7; abundance: .; v_gene: TRBV7-2; d_gene: .; CDR3aa: CASSLERGPFPLQYF; CDR3nt: TGTGCCAGCAGCTTAGAGAGAGGTCCCTTTCCTTTACAGTACTTC
j_gene: TRBJ1-2; abundance: .; v_gene: TRBV5-4; d_gene: .; CDR3aa: CASSLGLNGYTF; CDR3nt: TGTGCCAGCAGCTTGGGGCTTAATGGCTACACCTTC
j_gene: TRBJ1-3; abundance: .; v_gene: TRBV30; d_gene: .; CDR3aa: CAWSEGYSGNTIYF; CDR3nt: TGTGCCTGGAGTGAGGGGTACTCTGGAAACACCATATATTTT
j_gene: TRBJ2-7; abundance: .; v_gene: TRBV28; d_gene: .; CDR3aa: CASSTTYEQYF; CDR3nt: TGTGCCAGCAGTACAACCTACGAGCAGTACTTC
j_gene: TRBJ2-7; abundance: .; v_gene: TRBV5-4; d_gene: TRBD1; CDR3aa: CASSLGGQGAYEQYF; CDR3nt: TGTGCCAGCAGCTTGGGAGGACAGGGGGCCTACGAGCAGTACTTC
j_gene: TRBJ2-1; abundance: .; v_gene: TRBV7-6; d_gene: .; CDR3aa: CASSSTSLSYNEQFF; CDR3nt: TGTGCCAGCAGCTCGACTAGTCTTTCCTACAATGAGCAGTTCTTC
j_gene: TRBJ2-7; abundance: .; v_gene: TRBV13; d_gene: .; CDR3aa: CASSRAAGLEGPYEQYF; CDR3nt: TGTGCCAGCAGCCGCGCGGCGGGTTTGGAGGGCCCTTACGAGCAGTACTTC
j_gene: TRBJ2-1; abundance: .; v_gene: TRBV6-5; d_gene: .; CDR3aa: CASSYGAYNEQFF; CDR3nt: TGTGCCAGCAGTTACGGTGCGTACAATGAGCAGTTCTTC
j_gene: TRBJ1-4; abundance: .; v_gene: TRBV19; d_gene: .; CDR3aa: CASSLNREYNEKLFF; CDR3nt: TGTGCCAGTAGTTTAAACCGGGAGTATAATGAAAAACTGTTTTTT
j_gene: TRBJ2-3; abundance: once; v_gene: TRBV30; d_gene: .; CDR3aa: CAWGRGGPDTQYF; CDR3nt: TGTGCCTGGGGAAGAGGAGGACCAGATACGCAGTATTTT
j_gene: TRBJ1-1; abundance: .; v_gene: TRBV5-6; d_gene: .; CDR3aa: CASSLAGQGLMNTEAFF; CDR3nt: TGTGCCAGCAGCTTGGCCGGGCAGGGACTTATGAACACTGAAGCTTTCTTT
j_gene: TRBJ1-2; abundance: .; v_gene: TRBV19; d_gene: .; CDR3aa: CASSLSLGQSNYGYTF; CDR3nt: TGTGCCAGTAGTCTCTCACTCGGACAGTCTAACTATGGCTACACCTTC
j_gene: TRBJ1-2; abundance: .; v_gene: TRBV27; d_gene: .; CDR3aa: CASSWAFDRVDGYTF; CDR3nt: TGTGCCAGCAGTTGGGCATTCGACCGAGTCGATGGCTACACCTTC
j_gene: TRBJ2-7; abundance: .; v_gene: TRBV6-5; d_gene: TRBD1; CDR3aa: CASSYSDRAIHEQYF; CDR3nt: TGTGCCAGCAGTTACTCGGACAGGGCCATCCACGAGCAGTACTTC
j_gene: TRBJ2-2; abundance: .; v_gene: TRBV30; d_gene: .; CDR3aa: CAWSVLYTGELFF; CDR3nt: TGTGCCTGGAGTGTACTGTACACCGGGGAGCTGTTTTTT
j_gene: TRBJ1-2; abundance: once; v_gene: TRBV27; d_gene: TRBD1; CDR3aa: CASGRGQLNYGYTF; CDR3nt: TGTGCCAGCGGTAGGGGACAGCTTAACTATGGCTACACCTTC
j_gene: TRBJ2-5; abundance: once; v_gene: TRBV7-9; d_gene: TRBD2; CDR3aa: CASSLRTSGQETQYF; CDR3nt: TGTGCCAGCAGCTTAAGGACTAGCGGACAAGAGACCCAGTACTTC
j_gene: TRBJ2-1; abundance: once; v_gene: TRBV4-1; d_gene: .; CDR3aa: CASSQDHEEQFF; CDR3nt: TGCGCCAGCAGCCAAGATCACGAGGAGCAGTTCTTC
j_gene: TRBJ2-2; abundance: .; v_gene: TRBV5-1; d_gene: TRBD2; CDR3aa: CASSDSGRAAVVGELFF; CDR3nt: TGCGCCAGCAGCGATAGCGGGAGGGCCGCGGTCGTCGGGGAGCTGTTTTTT
j_gene: TRBJ2-1; abundance: few; v_gene: TRBV7-9; d_gene: .; CDR3aa: CASSRNRVSYNEQFF; CDR3nt: TGTGCCAGCAGCCGCAACAGGGTCTCCTACAATGAGCAGTTCTTC
j_gene: TRBJ2-1; abundance: .; v_gene: TRBV10-3; d_gene: TRBD2; CDR3aa: CAISESSGRAYEQFF; CDR3nt: TGTGCCATCAGTGAGTCTTCCGGGAGGGCCTATGAGCAGTTCTTC
j_gene: TRBJ1-3; abundance: .; v_gene: TRBV27; d_gene: .; CDR3aa: CASSLIGLAGNTIYF; CDR3nt: TGTGCCAGCAGTTTGATTGGACTAGCTGGAAACACCATATATTTT
j_gene: TRBJ2-7; abundance: .; v_gene: TRBV4-1; d_gene: .; CDR3aa: CASSQGDYSYEQYF; CDR3nt: TGCGCCAGCAGCCAAGGAGACTATTCCTACGAGCAGTACTTC
j_gene: TRBJ2-7; abundance: .; v_gene: TRBV30; d_gene: TRBD2; CDR3aa: CMLAGEHSYEQYF; CDR3nt: TGTATGCTAGCGGGAGAGCACTCCTACGAGCAGTACTTC
j_gene: TRBJ2-3; abundance: .; v_gene: TRBV6-4; d_gene: TRBD2; CDR3aa: CASSHLLAGDPPTFPDTQYF; CDR3nt: TGTGCCAGCAGTCATCTGCTAGCGGGAGATCCCCCCACCTTCCCAGATACGCAGTATTTT
j_gene: TRBJ2-5; abundance: .; v_gene: TRBV7-8; d_gene: TRBD1; CDR3aa: CASSLWGQGVQETQYF; CDR3nt: TGTGCCAGCAGCCTATGGGGACAGGGGGTCCAAGAGACCCAGTACTTC
j_gene: TRBJ2-3; abundance: .; v_gene: TRBV4-1; d_gene: .; CDR3aa: CASSQGQGLRTDTQYF; CDR3nt: TGCGCCAGCAGCCAAGGGCAGGGGTTAAGGACAGATACGCAGTATTTT
j_gene: TRBJ2-1; abundance: .; v_gene: TRBV5-4; d_gene: .; CDR3aa: CASGYYNNEQFF; CDR3nt: TGTGCCAGCGGTTACTATAACAATGAGCAGTTCTTC
j_gene: TRBJ1-6; abundance: .; v_gene: TRBV5-4; d_gene: .; CDR3aa: CASSLWGLNSPLHF; CDR3nt: TGTGCCAGCAGCTTGTGGGGGCTGAATTCACCCCTCCACTTT
j_gene: TRBJ2-2; abundance: few; v_gene: TRBV9; d_gene: TRBD1; CDR3aa: CASSVRDRVAGELFF; CDR3nt: TGTGCCAGCAGCGTCCGGGACAGGGTGGCCGGGGAGCTGTTTTTT
j_gene: TRBJ2-2; abundance: .; v_gene: TRBV2; d_gene: TRBD2; CDR3aa: CASSELREGANTGELFF; CDR3nt: TGTGCCAGCAGTGAATTGCGGGAGGGCGCGAACACCGGGGAGCTGTTTTTT
j_gene: TRBJ1-2; abundance: .; v_gene: TRBV29-1; d_gene: .; CDR3aa: CSVFLGGGYTF; CDR3nt: TGCAGCGTTTTTTTGGGGGGGGGCTACACCTTC
j_gene: TRBJ2-7; abundance: .; v_gene: TRBV27; d_gene: TRBD2; CDR3aa: CASSYRTSGYEQYF; CDR3nt: TGTGCCAGCAGTTACCGGACTAGCGGCTACGAGCAGTACTTC
j_gene: TRBJ2-7; abundance: .; v_gene: TRBV5-1; d_gene: .; CDR3aa: CASSLAGPEQYF; CDR3nt: TGCGCCAGCAGCTTGGCCGGTCCCGAGCAGTACTTC
j_gene: TRBJ2-1; abundance: .; v_gene: TRBV19; d_gene: TRBD1; CDR3aa: CASSMGTGIRNEQFF; CDR3nt: TGTGCCAGTAGTATGGGGACAGGGATCAGAAATGAGCAGTTCTTC
j_gene: TRBJ2-3; abundance: once; v_gene: TRBV19; d_gene: TRBD2; CDR3aa: CASAQGLAGHTQYF; CDR3nt: TGTGCCAGTGCCCAGGGACTAGCGGGGCATACGCAGTATTTT
j_gene: TRBJ1-4; abundance: .; v_gene: TRBV29-1; d_gene: .; CDR3aa: CSVVLNEKLFF; CDR3nt: TGCAGCGTTGTCCTAAATGAAAAACTGTTTTTT
j_gene: TRBJ1-2; abundance: few; v_gene: TRBV10-1; d_gene: .; CDR3aa: CASSVYRNYGYTF; CDR3nt: TGCGCCAGCAGTGTTTACAGGAACTATGGCTACACCTTC
j_gene: TRBJ2-1; abundance: few; v_gene: TRBV7-3; d_gene: .; CDR3aa: CASSWGQDRKVQFF; CDR3nt: TGTGCCAGCAGCTGGGGACAAGATCGGAAGGTGCAGTTCTTC
j_gene: TRBJ2-1; abundance: .; v_gene: TRBV4-2; d_gene: TRBD2; CDR3aa: CASSQDILLAGEGGNEQFF; CDR3nt: TGTGCCAGCAGCCAAGATATATTACTAGCGGGAGAAGGAGGCAATGAGCAGTTCTTC
j_gene: TRBJ2-5; abundance: .; v_gene: TRBV5-1; d_gene: TRBD2; CDR3aa: CASSLAKGLAGPETQYF; CDR3nt: TGCGCCAGCAGCTTGGCCAAGGGACTAGCGGGACCAGAGACCCAGTACTTC
j_gene: TRBJ2-1; abundance: .; v_gene: TRBV27; d_gene: .; CDR3aa: CASSLTGGSYNEQFF; CDR3nt: TGTGCCAGCAGTCTAACCGGAGGCTCCTACAATGAGCAGTTCTTC
j_gene: TRBJ2-1; abundance: once; v_gene: TRBV5-1; d_gene: .; CDR3aa: CASRWDLYNEQFF; CDR3nt: TGCGCCAGCAGATGGGACTTGTACAATGAGCAGTTCTTC
j_gene: TRBJ2-2; abundance: once; v_gene: TRBV30; d_gene: .; CDR3aa: CAWSVEGISGELFF; CDR3nt: TGTGCCTGGAGTGTAGAGGGAATTTCCGGGGAGCTGTTTTTT
j_gene: TRBJ2-1; abundance: .; v_gene: TRBV7-9; d_gene: TRBD2; CDR3aa: CASSLLLAGGNEQFF; CDR3nt: TGTGCCAGCAGCTTATTGCTAGCGGGGGGGAATGAGCAGTTCTTC
j_gene: TRBJ2-3; abundance: .; v_gene: TRBV27; d_gene: .; CDR3aa: CASTPSPQGTDTQYF; CDR3nt: TGTGCCAGCACCCCTTCCCCTCAGGGCACAGATACGCAGTATTTT